The sequence of this T cell receptor (beta chain) was determined in a study of Tregs in tolerant kidney transplant recipients. The data were produced by immunoSEQ multiplex PCR, yet TCRdb's version contains in-frame clones alone and is incomplete. The sample lists tens of thousands of clones, approximately 94% occurring once. The CDR3 is 13 amino acids. Per the germline V gene, CDR1 is SQVTM and CDR2 is ANQGSEA. V gave up 4 bases and J gave up 8 bases, with 16 bases separating them. With respect to this clone: As yet, its antigen is unknown.

Study-wide points: The small number of patients limits these findings pending further validation. The most relevant donor-specific Treg TCRbeta repertoire apparently came from expansion with activated donor B cells.

This clonotype was sampled from a human donor in good health. The material sequenced was CD8+ T cells from blood. V gene TRBV29-1 combines with J gene TRBJ2-3; a possible D gene is TRBD2 (6 bases). The CDR3: CSVGGTHGGTQYF. CDR3 sequence (DNA): TGCAGCGTTGGGGGCACCCACGGGGGTACGCAGTATTTT.